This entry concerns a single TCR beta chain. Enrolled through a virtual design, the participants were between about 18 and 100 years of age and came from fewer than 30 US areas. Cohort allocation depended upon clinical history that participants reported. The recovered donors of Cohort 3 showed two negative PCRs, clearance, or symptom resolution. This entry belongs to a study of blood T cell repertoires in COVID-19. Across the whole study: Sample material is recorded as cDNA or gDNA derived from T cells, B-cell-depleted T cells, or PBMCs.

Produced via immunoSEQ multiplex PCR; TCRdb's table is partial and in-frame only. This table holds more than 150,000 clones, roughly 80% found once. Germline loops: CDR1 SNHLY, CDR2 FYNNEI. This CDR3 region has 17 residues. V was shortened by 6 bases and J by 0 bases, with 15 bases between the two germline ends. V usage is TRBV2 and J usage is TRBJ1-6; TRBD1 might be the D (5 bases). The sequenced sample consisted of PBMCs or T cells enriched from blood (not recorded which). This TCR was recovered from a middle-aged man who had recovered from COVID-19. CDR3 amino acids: CASRGDSASSYNSPLHF. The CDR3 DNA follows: TGTGCCAGCAGGGGCGACAGTGCCAGCTCCTATAATTCACCCCTCCACTTT. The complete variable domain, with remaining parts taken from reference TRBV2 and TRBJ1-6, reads EPEVTQTPSHQVTQMGQEVILRCVPISNHLYFYWYRQILGQKVEFLVSFYNNEISEKSEIFDDQFSVERPDGSNFTLKIRSTKLEDSAMYFCASRGDSASSYNSPLHFGNGTRLTVT.